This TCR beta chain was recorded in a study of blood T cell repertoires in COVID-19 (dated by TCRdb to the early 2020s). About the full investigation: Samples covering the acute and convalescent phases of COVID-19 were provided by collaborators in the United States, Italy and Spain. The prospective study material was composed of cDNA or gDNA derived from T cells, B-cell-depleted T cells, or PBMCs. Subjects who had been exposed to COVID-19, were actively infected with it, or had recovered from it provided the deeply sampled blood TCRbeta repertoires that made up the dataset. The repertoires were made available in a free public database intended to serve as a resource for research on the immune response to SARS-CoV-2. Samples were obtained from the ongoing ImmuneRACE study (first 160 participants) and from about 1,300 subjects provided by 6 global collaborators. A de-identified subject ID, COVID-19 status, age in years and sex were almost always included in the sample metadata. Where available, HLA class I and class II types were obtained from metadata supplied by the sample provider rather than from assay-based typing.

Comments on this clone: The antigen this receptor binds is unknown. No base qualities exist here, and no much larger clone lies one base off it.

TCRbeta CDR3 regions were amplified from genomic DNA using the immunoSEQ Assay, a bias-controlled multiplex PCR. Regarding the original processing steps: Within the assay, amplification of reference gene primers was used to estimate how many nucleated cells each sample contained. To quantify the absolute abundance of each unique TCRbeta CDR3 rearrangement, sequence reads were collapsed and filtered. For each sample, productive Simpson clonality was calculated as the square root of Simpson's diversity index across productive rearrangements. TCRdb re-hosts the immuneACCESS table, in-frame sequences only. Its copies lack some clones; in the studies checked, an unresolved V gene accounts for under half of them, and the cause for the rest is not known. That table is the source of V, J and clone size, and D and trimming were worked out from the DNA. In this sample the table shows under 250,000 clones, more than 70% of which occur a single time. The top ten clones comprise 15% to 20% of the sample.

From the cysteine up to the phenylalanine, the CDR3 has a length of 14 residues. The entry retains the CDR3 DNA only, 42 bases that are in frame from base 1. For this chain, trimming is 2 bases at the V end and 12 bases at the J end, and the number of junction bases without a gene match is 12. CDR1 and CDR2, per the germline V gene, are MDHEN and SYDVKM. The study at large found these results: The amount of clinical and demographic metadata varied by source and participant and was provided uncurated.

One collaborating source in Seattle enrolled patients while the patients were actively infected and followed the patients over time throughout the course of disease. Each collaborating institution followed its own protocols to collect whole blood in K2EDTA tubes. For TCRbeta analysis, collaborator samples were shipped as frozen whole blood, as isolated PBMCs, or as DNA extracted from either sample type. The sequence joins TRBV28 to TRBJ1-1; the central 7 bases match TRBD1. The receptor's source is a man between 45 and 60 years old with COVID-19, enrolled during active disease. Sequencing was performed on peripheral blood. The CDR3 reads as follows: CASSLLDIDRATFF. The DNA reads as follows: TGTGCCAGCAGTTTACTGGATATAGACAGGGCAACTTTCTTT.